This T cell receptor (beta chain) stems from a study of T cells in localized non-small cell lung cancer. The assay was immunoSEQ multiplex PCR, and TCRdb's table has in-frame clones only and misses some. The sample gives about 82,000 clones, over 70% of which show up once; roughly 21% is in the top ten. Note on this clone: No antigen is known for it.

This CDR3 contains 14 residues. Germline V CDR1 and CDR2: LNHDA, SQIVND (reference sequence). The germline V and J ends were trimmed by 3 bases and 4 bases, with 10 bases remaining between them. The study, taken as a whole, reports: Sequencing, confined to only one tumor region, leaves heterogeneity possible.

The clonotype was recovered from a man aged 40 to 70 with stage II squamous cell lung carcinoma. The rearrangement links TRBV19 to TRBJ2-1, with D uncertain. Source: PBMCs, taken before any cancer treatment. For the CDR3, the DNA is TGTGCCAGTAGTATTACGGGCAGTTACAATGAGCAGTTCTTC. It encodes CASSITGSYNEQFF.